This note documents a single T cell receptor (beta chain) sequence. This clonotype came up many times. Its antigen is still unknown. Base qualities are not at hand, and no much larger clone is one base apart. This specimen belongs to a study of blood T cells in healthy people across ages (dated by TCRdb to 2013 to 2016). The study in broad terms: In model experiments, template switching captured roughly one uniquely barcoded TCR beta cDNA molecule for every two T cells. Two additional independent replicas of 1 million unique cDNA reads from the same blood draw were analyzed for two donors (one aged 18 to 29 and one aged 80 or older). To avoid experimental bias, donors of different ages were spread randomly across the sequencing lanes. To track age-related changes in TCR beta repertoire diversity, the study relied on deep sequencing normalized with unique cDNA molecular identifiers. The donors were divided into four age groups: young (average approximately 17 years), middle-aged (roughly 40), aged (about 62) and long-lived (roughly 82). The full study reports these points: A strong correlation was found between observed TCR beta diversity and the percentage of naive T cells measured by flow cytometry. Compared with the aged group, more naive CD4+ T cells, fewer expanded clones and increased TCR diversity were shown by the long-lived group, suggesting age selection. Since profiling was done on bulk unsorted PBMCs, naive and antigen-experienced compartments could not be conclusively compared. Estimates of total diversity based on one million sequenced T cells were considered lower bounds and underestimates. Because the CMV infection status of the donors was unknown, age-related changes in expanded clonotypes may potentially have been confounded. Observed TCR beta diversity per million T cells fell roughly linearly with age, and a significant reduction was already apparent by age about 36.

Taken from cysteine to phenylalanine, the CDR3 has 14 residues. Only the CDR3 portion is preserved as DNA: 42 bases, with reading frame beginning at the first base. Reading the germline V gene gives CDR1 SNHLY and CDR2 FYNNEI. V and J lose 3 bases and 0 bases, and a span of 8 bases separates them. The method behind the library was 5' RACE. The data were produced on an Illumina HiSeq 2500. A second about 6 to 11 cycle PCR used a sample-barcoded 5' primer and a J-beta primer mix. Each TCR beta cDNA molecule received a unique molecular identifier from a template-switch 5' adaptor carrying 12 random nucleotides. Each sample yielded at least 3 million CDR3-containing paired-end reads. First-strand cDNA synthesis was performed from all RNA using the Mint cDNA synthesis kit, with priming by a TRBC-specific oligonucleotide. All cDNA was treated with uracil-DNA glycosylase and then went through a first 18-cycle PCR with the universal primers M1SS and BC2_uni_R. Under the source paper's analysis protocol: For normalization, 1 million high-quality reads, each with a distinct molecular identifier, were randomly selected from each sample. Reads with shared molecular identifiers were discarded instead of being binned into consensus sequences. MiTCR, run with a Q25 quality threshold and the strictest error-elimination algorithm, handled CDR3 identification, clonotype clustering and error correction. A nonparametric unseen species model with Euler transformation was used to estimate a lower bound on total TCR beta diversity. TCRdb's own reprocessing of the public reads used fastp at Q25 and MiXCR and kept productive beta chains. Under each unique CDR3 protein, matching rows form one entry showing the most common genes and DNA. The V and J calls were not made by the authors but by TCRdb's processing. The sample contains 380,000 or so distinct CDR3 sequences, 45% to 65% of them found a single time. The ten largest clones add up to over 40% of the sample.

Systemically healthy Caucasian individuals from Russia, 35 to 40 in total and aged 6 to 90 years, were included as donors. About 9.6 milliliters of peripheral blood were collected from each donor into EDTA-treated Vacutainer tubes. Ficoll-Paque density-gradient centrifugation was used to isolate PBMCs, with at least 6.5 million per sample. Total RNA, at least 6 micrograms per sample, was extracted from PBMCs with Trizol reagent. Naive CD45RAhigh/CD27high T cell percentages were measured by flow cytometry on a PBMC aliquot from every donor. Sequenced material: blood. The source of this sequence is a man in his sixties in good health. This chain joins TRBV2 to TRBJ1-2, with the identity of the D gene unclear. At the DNA level, the sequence is TGTGCCAGCAGTGAGGAGGGATCTAACTATGGCTACACCTTC. Its translation is CASSEEGSNYGYTF.